Below, one TCR beta chain is given with its context. The antigen remains unidentified. The data stem from a study of blood T cells in healthy people across ages. Together with a sample-barcoded 5' primer, a J-beta primer mix was included in a second PCR lasting roughly 6 to 12 cycles. The template-switch adaptor was a 5' adaptor with 12 random nucleotides. It tagged each cDNA molecule. TCRdb redid the calling of the 5' RACE reads with MiXCR, one entry per CDR3 protein. This repertoire shows approximately 810,000 distinct CDR3 sequences, 29% found once; its top ten account for roughly a sixth. Broader study findings: Unknown donor CMV status possibly confounded expanded clonotype changes.

The receptor comes from an elderly woman in good health. The sample taken for sequencing was blood.

This CDR3 is CASSQVLGREQYF. CDR3 DNA: TGTGCCAGCAGCCAGGTATTGGGGCGGGAGCAGTACTTC. This chain links TRBV5-5 with TRBJ2-5; TRBD2 matches 7 bases. CDR1 is SGHKS, CDR2 YYEKEE, per germline (reference sequence). Trimming at V came to 4 bases and at J to 11 bases, leaving 11 bases not matched to a gene. The CDR3 covers 13 residues.